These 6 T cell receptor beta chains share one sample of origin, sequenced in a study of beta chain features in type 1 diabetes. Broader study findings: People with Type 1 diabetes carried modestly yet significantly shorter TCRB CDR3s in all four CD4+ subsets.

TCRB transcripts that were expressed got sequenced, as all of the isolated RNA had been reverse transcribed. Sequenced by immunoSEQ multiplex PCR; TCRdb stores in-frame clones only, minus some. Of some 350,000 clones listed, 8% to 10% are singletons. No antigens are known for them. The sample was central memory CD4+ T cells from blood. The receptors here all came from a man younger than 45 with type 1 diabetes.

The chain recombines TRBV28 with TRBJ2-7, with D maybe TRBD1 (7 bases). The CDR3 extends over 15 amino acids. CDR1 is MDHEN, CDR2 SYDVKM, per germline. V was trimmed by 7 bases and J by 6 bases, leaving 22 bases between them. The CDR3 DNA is TGTGCCAGCACCCCCACTCCGGCAGGGGGGTTCGAGCAGTACTTC. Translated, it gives CASTPTPAGGFEQYF.

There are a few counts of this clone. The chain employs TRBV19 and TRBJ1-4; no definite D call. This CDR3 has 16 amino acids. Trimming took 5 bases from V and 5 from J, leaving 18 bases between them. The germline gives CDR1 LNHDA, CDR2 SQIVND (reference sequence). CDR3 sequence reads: CASSPTGRMRNEKLFF. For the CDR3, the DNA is TGTGCCAGTAGTCCGACGGGCCGGATGCGGAATGAAAAACTGTTTTTT.

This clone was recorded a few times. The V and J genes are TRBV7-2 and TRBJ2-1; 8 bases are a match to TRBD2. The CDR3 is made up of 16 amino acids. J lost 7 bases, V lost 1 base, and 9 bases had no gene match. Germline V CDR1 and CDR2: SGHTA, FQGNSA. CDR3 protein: CASSLGSGTLANEQFF. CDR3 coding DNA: TGTGCCAGCAGCTTAGGTAGCGGGACCCTGGCTAATGAGCAGTTCTTC.

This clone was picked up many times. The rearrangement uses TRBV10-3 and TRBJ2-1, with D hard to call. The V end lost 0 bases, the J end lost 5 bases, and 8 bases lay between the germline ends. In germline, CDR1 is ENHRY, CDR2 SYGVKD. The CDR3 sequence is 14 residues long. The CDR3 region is CAISESDGNNEQFF. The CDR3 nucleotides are TGTGCCATCAGTGAGTCGGACGGAAACAATGAGCAGTTCTTC.

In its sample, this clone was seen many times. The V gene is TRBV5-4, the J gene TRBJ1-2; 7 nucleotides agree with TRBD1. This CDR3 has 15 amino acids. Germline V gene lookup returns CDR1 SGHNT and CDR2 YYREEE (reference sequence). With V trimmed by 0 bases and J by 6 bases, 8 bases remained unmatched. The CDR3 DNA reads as TGTGCCAGCAGCTTGGACCGACAGGGTAGCAATGGCTACACCTTC. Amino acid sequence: CASSLDRQGSNGYTF.

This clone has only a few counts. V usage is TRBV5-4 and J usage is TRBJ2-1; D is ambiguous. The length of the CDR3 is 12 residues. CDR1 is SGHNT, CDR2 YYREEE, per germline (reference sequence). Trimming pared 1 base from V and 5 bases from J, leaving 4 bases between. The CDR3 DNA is TGTGCCAGCAGCTTGAAGGACAATGAGCAGTTCTTC. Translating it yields CASSLKDNEQFF.